This TCR beta chain was sequenced for a study of T-cell reconstitution after alpha-beta-depleted transplantation in children. Study-wide results and limits: In patients about two months after transplant, alpha-beta T cells reportedly arose from several hundred expanded graft clones. Newly produced T cells mostly provided counts and TCRbeta diversity after one year, as hyperexpanded clones declined. Some patients showed high day-60 TCRbeta diversity, which derived from surviving recipient T cells and thymic progenitors.

Using unique molecular identifiers, the investigators prepared the TCRbeta library. TCRdb fed the PCR reads into MiXCR, producing one record per CDR3 protein. The data hold hundreds of thousands of distinct CDR3 sequences, with under 15% observed a single time. This clonotype was counted a few times. Its target is unknown. The sequence derives from a male patient younger than 18 who had a stem cell transplant for acute myeloid leukemia, so the T cells may come from the graft donor. The material was PBMCs, mostly from graft donor cells, obtained 360 days after TCRalphabeta/CD19-depleted stem cell transplant.

CDR3 nucleotide sequence: TGTGCCGTGACAAGCGGGAGTCTCTCCTACAATGAGCAGTTCTTC. Protein: CAVTSGSLSYNEQFF. V and J are TRBV10-3 and TRBJ2-1; 8 bases fit TRBD2. CDR1 is ENHRY and CDR2 is SYGVKD in the germline V gene. The CDR3 covers 15 residues. Trimming removed 11 bases from V and 0 bases from J; junction bases left unmatched: 9.